This T cell receptor beta chain was sequenced during a study of T-cell memory formation after mild COVID-19. The wider study: TCR clusters were largely donor specific. Broader study findings: The main location of contracting CD4+ clones was CM and EM, and that of contracting CD8+ clones was EMRA. Detection of some responders pre-infection suggested pre-existing cross-reactive memory T cells participated.

Using constant-segment primers, 5'RACE produced TCR alpha and TCR beta cDNA libraries carrying sample barcodes and UMIs. TCRdb redid the calling of the 5' RACE reads with MiXCR, one entry per CDR3 protein. Of under 550,000 distinct CDR3 sequences in the sample, under 20% were seen once. To note about this clonotype: What it recognizes is unknown.

The sequence came from a man aged 18 to 29 who had mild COVID-19 (a few samples of this study predate the infection). Cell type and time point are not known. Sequencing was performed on PBMCs or a T cell subset sorted from them (not recorded which).

The CDR3 sequence is CSATGPNYGYTF. The CDR3 nucleotides are TGCAGCGCGACAGGGCCAAACTATGGCTACACCTTC. The rearrangement uses TRBV29-1 and TRBJ1-2, with 7 bases that match TRBD1. The CDR3 totals 12 residues. CDR1 is SQVTM and CDR2 is ANQGSEA in the germline V gene. After removal of 7 bases from V and 2 bases from J, the junction contained 4 bases not matched to a gene.